The clone carrying this T cell receptor beta chain appeared a single time. This record belongs to a study of blood T cell repertoires in COVID-19. V dropped 4 bases and J dropped 1; count of bases not matched to a gene: 3. Germline V gene sequence: CDR1 SGHTA, CDR2 FQGNSA. The CDR3 extends over 16 amino acids. In the original analysis: Amplification of reference gene primers provided the estimated nucleated cell counts. Assay: immunoSEQ multiplex PCR; the TCRdb copy retains only in-frame clones and omits some. V, J and clone size are those of that table, while D and trimming were read from the DNA. The table lists 410,000 or so clones, 70% to 90% of them singletons, with less than 2% in the top ten.

The rearrangement uses TRBV7-2 and TRBJ1-3; 11 bases line up with TRBD1. The sequence came from a woman in her thirties or forties with COVID-19, enrolled during active disease. What was sequenced was peripheral blood. Here the CDR3 DNA reads TGTGCCAGCAGCTCCGGGACAGGGGGTTCTGGAAACACCATATATTTT. Translated, it gives CASSSGTGGSGNTIYF.